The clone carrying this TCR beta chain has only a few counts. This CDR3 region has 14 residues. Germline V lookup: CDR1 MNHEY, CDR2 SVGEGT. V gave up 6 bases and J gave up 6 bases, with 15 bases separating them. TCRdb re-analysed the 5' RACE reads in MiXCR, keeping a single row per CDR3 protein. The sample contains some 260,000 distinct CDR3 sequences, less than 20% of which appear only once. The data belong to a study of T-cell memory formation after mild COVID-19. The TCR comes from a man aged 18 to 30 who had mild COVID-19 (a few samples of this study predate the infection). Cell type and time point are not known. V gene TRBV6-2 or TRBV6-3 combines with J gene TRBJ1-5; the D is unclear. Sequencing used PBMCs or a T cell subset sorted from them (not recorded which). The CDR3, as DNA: TGTGCCAGCAGCAAGTCTGGGCCCGGTCAGCCCCAGCATTTT. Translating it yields CASSKSGPGQPQHF.